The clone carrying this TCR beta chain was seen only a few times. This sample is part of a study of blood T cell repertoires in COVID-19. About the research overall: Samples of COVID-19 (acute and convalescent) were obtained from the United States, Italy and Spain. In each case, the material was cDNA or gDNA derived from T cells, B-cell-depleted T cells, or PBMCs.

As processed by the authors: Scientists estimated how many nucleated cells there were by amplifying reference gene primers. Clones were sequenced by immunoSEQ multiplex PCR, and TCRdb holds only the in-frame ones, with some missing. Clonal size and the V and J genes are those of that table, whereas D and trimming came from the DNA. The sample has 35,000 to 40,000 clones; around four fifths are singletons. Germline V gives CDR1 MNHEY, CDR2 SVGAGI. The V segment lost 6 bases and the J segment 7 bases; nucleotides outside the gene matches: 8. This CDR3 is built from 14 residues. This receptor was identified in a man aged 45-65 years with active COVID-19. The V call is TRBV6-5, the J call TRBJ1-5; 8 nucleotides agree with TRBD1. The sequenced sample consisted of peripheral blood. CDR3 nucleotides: TGTGCCAGCAGACCCGGACAGGGACGGCAGCCCCAGCATTTT. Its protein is CASRPGQGRQPQHF.